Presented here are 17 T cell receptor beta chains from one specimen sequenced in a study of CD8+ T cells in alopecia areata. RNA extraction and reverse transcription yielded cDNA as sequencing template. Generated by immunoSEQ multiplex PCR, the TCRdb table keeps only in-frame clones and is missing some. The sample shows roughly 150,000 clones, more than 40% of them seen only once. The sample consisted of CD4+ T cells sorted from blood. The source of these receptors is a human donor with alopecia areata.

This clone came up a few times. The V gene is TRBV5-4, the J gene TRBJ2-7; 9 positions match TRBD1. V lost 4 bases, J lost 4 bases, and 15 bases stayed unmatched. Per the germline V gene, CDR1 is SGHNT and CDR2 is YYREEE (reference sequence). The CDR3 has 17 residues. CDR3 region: CASSVGDRAIAGYEQYF. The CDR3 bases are TGTGCCAGCAGCGTAGGGGACAGGGCCATCGCGGGGTACGAGCAGTACTTC.

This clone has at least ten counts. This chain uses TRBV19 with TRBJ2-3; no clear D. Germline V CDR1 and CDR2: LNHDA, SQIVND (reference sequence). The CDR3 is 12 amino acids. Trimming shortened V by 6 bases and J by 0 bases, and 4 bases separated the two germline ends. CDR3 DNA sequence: TGTGCCAGTAGCGTTAGCACAGATACGCAGTATTTT. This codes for CASSVSTDTQYF.

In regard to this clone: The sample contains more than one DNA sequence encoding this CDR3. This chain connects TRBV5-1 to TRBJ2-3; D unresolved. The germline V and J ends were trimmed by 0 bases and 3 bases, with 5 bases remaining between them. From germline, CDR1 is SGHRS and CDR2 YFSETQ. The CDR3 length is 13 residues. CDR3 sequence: CASSLGGTDTQYF. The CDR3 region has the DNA TGCGCCAGCAGCTTGGGAGGTACAGATACGCAGTATTTT.

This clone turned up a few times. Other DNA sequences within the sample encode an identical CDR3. CDR3 loop: CAISERENTDTQYF. The CDR3 bases are TGTGCCATCAGTGAACGGGAGAACACAGATACGCAGTATTTT. The chain uses TRBV10-3 and TRBJ2-3, with D perhaps TRBD2 (6 bases). The germline V gene encodes CDR1 ENHRY and CDR2 SYGVKD. This CDR3 spans 14 amino acids. V lost 3 bases and J lost 2, with 9 bases in between.

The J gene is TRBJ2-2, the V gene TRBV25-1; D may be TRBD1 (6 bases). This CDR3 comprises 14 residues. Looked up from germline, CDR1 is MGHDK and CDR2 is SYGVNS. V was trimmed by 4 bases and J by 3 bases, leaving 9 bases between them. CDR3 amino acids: CASSGRGYTGELFF. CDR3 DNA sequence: TGTGCCAGCAGTGGCAGGGGATACACCGGGGAGCTGTTTTTT. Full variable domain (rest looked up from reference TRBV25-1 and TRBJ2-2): EADIYQTPRYLVIGTGKKITLECSQTMGHDKMYWYQQDPGMELHLIHYSYGVNSTEKGDLSSESTVSRIRTEHFPLTLESARPSHTSQYLCASSGRGYTGELFFGEGSRLTVL.

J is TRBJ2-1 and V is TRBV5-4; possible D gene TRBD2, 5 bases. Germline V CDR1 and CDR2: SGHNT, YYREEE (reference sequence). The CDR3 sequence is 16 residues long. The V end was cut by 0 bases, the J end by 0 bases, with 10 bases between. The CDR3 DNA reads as TGTGCCAGCAGCTTGGCTGGGAGCAGCTCCTACAATGAGCAGTTCTTC. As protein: CASSLAGSSSYNEQFF.

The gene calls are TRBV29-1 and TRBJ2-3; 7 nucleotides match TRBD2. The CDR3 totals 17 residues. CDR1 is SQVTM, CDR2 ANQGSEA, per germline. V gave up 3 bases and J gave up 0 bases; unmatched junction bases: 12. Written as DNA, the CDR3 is TGCAGCGTTGATAGCCCTAGCGGAATTACTAGCACAGATACGCAGTATTTT. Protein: CSVDSPSGITSTDTQYF.

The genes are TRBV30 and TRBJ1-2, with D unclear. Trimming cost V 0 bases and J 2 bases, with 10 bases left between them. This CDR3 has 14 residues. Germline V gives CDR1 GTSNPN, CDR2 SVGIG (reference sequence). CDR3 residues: CAWSVSLPNYGYTF. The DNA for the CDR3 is TGTGCCTGGAGTGTTTCTCTTCCCAACTATGGCTACACCTTC.

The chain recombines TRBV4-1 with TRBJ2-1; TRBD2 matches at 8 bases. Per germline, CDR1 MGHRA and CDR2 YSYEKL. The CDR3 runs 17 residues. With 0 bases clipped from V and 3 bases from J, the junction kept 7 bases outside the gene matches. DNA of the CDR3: TGCGCCAGCAGCCAAGATGGGGCGGGGGGAAACTACAATGAGCAGTTCTTC. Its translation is CASSQDGAGGNYNEQFF.

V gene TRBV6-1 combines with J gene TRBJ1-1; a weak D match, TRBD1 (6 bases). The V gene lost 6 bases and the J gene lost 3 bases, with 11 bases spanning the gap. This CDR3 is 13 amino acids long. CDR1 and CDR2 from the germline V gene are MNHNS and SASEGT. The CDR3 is CASREHRDTEAFF. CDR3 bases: TGTGCCAGCAGGGAACACAGGGACACTGAAGCTTTCTTT.

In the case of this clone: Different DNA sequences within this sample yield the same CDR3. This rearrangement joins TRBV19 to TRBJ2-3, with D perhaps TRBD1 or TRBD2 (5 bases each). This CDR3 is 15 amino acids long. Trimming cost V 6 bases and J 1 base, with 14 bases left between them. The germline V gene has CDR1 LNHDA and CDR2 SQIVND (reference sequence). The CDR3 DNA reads TGTGCCAGTAGACCCCAGGGAGAGGGCACAGATACGCAGTATTTT. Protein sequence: CASRPQGEGTDTQYF.

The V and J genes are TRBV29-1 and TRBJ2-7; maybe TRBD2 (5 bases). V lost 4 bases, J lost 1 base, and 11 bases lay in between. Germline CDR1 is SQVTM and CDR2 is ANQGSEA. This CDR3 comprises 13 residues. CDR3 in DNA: TGCAGCGTTGCTGTAGCGCTGTCCTACGAGCAGTACTTC. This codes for CSVAVALSYEQYF.

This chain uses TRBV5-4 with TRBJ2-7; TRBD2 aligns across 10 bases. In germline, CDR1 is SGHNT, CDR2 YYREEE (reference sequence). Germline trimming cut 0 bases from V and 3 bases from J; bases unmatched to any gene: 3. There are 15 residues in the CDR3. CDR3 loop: CASSLDLAGVYEQYF. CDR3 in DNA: TGTGCCAGCAGCTTGGATCTAGCGGGAGTCTACGAGCAGTACTTC.

CDR3 region: CASSYWAGTNTGELFF. The CDR3 region has the DNA TGTGCCAGCAGTTATTGGGCAGGGACGAACACCGGGGAGCTGTTTTTT. V usage is TRBV27 and J usage is TRBJ2-2; possibly TRBD1 for D (5 bases). Trimming stripped 4 bases from V and 0 bases from J, with 12 bases between. The CDR3 length is 16 residues. The germline gives CDR1 MNHEY, CDR2 SMNVEV (reference sequence).

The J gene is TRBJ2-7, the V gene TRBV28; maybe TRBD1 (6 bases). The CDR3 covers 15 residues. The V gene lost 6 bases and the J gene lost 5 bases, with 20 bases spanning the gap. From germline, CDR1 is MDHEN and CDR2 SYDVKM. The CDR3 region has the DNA TGTGCCAGCAGCCTAGGAGGTAGCAGGGGCCACGAGCAGTACTTC. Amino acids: CASSLGGSRGHEQYF.

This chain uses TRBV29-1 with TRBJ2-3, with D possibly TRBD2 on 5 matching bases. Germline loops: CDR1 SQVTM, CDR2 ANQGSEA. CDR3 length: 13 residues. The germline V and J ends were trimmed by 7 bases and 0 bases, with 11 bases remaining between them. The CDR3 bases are TGCAGCGCGGAGGCCTCGAGCACAGATACGCAGTATTTT. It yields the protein CSAEASSTDTQYF.

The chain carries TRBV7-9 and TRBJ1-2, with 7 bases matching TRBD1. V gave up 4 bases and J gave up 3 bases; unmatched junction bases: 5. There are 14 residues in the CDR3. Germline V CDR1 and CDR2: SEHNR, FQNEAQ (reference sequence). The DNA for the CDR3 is TGTGCCAGCAGCTCCGACGACAGGGACTATGGCTACACCTTC. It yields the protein CASSSDDRDYGYTF.